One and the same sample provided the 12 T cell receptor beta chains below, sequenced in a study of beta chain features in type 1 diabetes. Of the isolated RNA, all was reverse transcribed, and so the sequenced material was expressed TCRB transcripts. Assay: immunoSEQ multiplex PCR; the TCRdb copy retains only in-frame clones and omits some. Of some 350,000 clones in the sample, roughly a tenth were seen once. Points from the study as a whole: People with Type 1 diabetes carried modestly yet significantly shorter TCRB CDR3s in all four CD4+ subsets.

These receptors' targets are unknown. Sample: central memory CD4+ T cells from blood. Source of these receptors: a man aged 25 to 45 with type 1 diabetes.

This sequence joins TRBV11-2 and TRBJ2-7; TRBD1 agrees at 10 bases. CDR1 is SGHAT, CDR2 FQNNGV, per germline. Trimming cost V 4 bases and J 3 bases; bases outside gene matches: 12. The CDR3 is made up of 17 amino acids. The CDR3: CASSWEGGTGDLYEQYF. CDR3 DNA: TGTGCCAGCAGCTGGGAAGGCGGGACAGGGGACCTCTACGAGCAGTACTTC.

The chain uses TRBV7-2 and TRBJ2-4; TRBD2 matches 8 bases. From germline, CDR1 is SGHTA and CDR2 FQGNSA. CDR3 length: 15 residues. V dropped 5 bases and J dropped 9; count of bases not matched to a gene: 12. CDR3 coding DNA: TGTGCCAGCAGCATAACTAGCGGAGCCCAGGGCATTCAGTACTTC. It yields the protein CASSITSGAQGIQYF.

In DNA, the CDR3 is TGTGCCAGCACCTCAGGGGGTTCAGATGAAAAACTGTTTTTT. Translating it yields CASTSGGSDEKLFF. This chain uses TRBV28 with TRBJ1-4; 7 bases are a match to TRBD1. This CDR3 has 14 amino acids. The germline gives CDR1 MDHEN, CDR2 SYDVKM. Trimming cost V 7 bases and J 6 bases; bases outside gene matches: 8.

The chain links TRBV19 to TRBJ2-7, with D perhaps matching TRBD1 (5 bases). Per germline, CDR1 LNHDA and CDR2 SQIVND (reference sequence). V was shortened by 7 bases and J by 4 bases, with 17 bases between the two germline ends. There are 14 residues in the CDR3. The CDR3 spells CASTMHQGSYEQYF. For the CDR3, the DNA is TGTGCCAGTACCATGCACCAGGGTTCTTACGAGCAGTACTTC. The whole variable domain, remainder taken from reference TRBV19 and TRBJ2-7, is DGGITQSPKYLFRKEGQNVTLSCEQNLNHDAMYWYRQDPGQGLRLIYYSQIVNDFQKGDIAEGYSVSREKKESFPLTVTSAQKNPTAFYLCASTMHQGSYEQYFGPGTRLTVT.

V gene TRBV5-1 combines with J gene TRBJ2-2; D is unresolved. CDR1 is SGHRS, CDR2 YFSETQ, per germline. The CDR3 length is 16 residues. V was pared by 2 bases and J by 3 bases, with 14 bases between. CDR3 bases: TGCGCCAGCAGCTTCAAATTCAACACCGACACCGGGGAGCTGTTTTTT. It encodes CASSFKFNTDTGELFF.

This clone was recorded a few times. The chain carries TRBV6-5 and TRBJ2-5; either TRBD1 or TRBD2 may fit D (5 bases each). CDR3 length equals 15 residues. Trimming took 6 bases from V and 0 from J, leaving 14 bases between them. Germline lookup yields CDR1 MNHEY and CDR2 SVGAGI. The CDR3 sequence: CASRTRGRYQETQYF. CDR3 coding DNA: TGTGCCAGCAGAACCCGGGGCCGATACCAAGAGACCCAGTACTTC.

The CDR3 sequence: CASSPRGAGNEQFF. CDR3 DNA: TGCGCCAGCAGCCCTAGGGGGGCTGGGAATGAGCAGTTCTTC. The chain carries TRBV5-1 and TRBJ2-1, with D perhaps matching TRBD1 or TRBD2 (6 bases each). CDR3 length equals 14 residues. Germline V gene lookup returns CDR1 SGHRS and CDR2 YFSETQ. V lost 4 bases and J 7 bases, leaving 15 bases between the germline ends.

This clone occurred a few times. The CDR3 region has the DNA TGTGCCAGCATCCCACCCCACGGCGGGAGGGATTACGAGCAGTACTTC. As protein: CASIPPHGGRDYEQYF. The rearrangement uses TRBV28 and TRBJ2-7, with TRBD2 matching 9 bases. Trimming cost V 7 bases and J 4 bases; bases outside gene matches: 14. Germline CDR1 reads MDHEN; CDR2 reads SYDVKM. The CDR3 contains 16 residues.

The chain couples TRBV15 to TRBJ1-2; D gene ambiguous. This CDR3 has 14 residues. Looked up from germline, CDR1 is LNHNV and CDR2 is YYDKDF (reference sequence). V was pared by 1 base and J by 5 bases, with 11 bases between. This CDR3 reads CATSRASTGYGYTF. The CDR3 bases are TGTGCCACCAGCAGAGCCTCGACGGGGTATGGCTACACCTTC.

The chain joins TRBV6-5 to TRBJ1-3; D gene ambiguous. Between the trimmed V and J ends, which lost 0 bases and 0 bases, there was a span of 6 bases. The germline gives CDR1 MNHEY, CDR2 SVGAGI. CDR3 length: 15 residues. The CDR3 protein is CASSYSSDSGNTIYF. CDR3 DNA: TGTGCCAGCAGTTACTCTAGCGACTCTGGAAACACCATATATTTT.

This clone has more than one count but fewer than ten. The CDR3 region has the DNA TGTGCCAGCAGTCCGCAGGGGGCGGCACAGACCCAGTACTTC. Translation gives CASSPQGAAQTQYF. V and J are TRBV7-8 and TRBJ2-5, with TRBD1 matching over 8 bases. Germline V lookup: CDR1 SGHVS, CDR2 FQNEAQ. The V and J ends lost 6 bases and 6 bases, in that order; junction bases with no gene match: 9. This CDR3 comprises 14 residues.

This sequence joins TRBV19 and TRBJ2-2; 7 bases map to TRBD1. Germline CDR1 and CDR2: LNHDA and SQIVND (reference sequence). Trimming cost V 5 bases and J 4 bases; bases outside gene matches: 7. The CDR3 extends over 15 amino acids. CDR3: CASSADRTGTGELFF. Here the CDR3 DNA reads TGTGCCAGTAGTGCGGACAGGACGGGCACCGGGGAGCTGTTTTTT. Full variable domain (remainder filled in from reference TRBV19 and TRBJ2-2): DGGITQSPKYLFRKEGQNVTLSCEQNLNHDAMYWYRQDPGQGLRLIYYSQIVNDFQKGDIAEGYSVSREKKESFPLTVTSAQKNPTAFYLCASSADRTGTGELFFGEGSRLTVL.